This entry features one T cell receptor (beta chain) sequence. The sample comes from a study of CD8+ T cells in alopecia areata. RNA extraction was followed by reverse transcription into cDNA, which acted as the sequencing template. The table came from immunoSEQ multiplex PCR; TCRdb's copy has only in-frame clones and leaves some out. The table lists 100,000 to 150,000 clones, over 50% of them singletons. PBMC-derived CD4+ and CD8+ T cells were sorted. Germline CDR1 SGHDT, CDR2 YYEEEE. Trimming left V 5 bases short and J 1 base short, with 12 bases between. The CDR3 covers 14 residues. The TCR was taken from a human donor with alopecia areata. Sequencing used CD4+ T cells sorted from blood, obtained at week 0. This chain connects TRBV5-6 to TRBJ1-1; possible D gene TRBD1, 5 bases. CDR3 nucleotide sequence: TGTGCCAGCAGAAGTCGGGGCTGGAACACTGAAGCTTTCTTT. Translating it yields CASRSRGWNTEAFF.